This passage covers 20 T cell receptor beta chains from one sample sequenced in a study of cytomegalovirus exposure and HLA in healthy donors. A multiplex PCR was run with 60 Vbeta primers and 13 Jbeta primers. Only in-frame clones appear in the TCRdb table, and some are missing; sequencing was by immunoSEQ multiplex PCR. This sample has roughly 49,000 clones; about 77% occur once, and the top ten carry around 2.9%. Sequenced material: PBMCs. These receptors originate from a middle-aged woman in good health and CMV-seropositive.

The chain has TRBV5-6 and TRBJ2-2; no clear D gene. CDR1 is SGHDT, CDR2 YYEEEE, per germline. The V end lost 2 bases, the J end lost 7 bases, and 6 bases lay between the germline ends. The CDR3 loop spans 12 amino acids. The CDR3 nucleotides read TGTGCCAGCAGCTTCCGTAGCGGGGAGCTGTTTTTT. The encoded protein is CASSFRSGELFF.

This chain connects TRBV4-1 to TRBJ1-3; D is possibly TRBD1 (6 bases). This CDR3 spans 17 amino acids. The germline gives CDR1 MGHRA, CDR2 YSYEKL. V was trimmed by 1 base and J by 2 bases, leaving 15 bases between them. CDR3: CASSQGRSRGPGNTIYF. The CDR3 DNA reads TGCGCCAGCAGCCAAGGAAGATCCAGGGGCCCTGGAAACACCATATATTTT.

This chain uses TRBV11-2 with TRBJ2-1; D is possibly TRBD2 (5 bases). The CDR3 runs to 15 residues. V was trimmed by 0 bases and J by 6 bases, leaving 12 bases between them. CDR1 is SGHAT, CDR2 FQNNGV, per germline. CDR3 sequence: CASSLESELANEQFF. DNA for the CDR3: TGTGCCAGCAGCTTAGAAAGCGAGCTAGCCAATGAGCAGTTCTTC.

The chain has TRBV15 and TRBJ2-2, with 10 bases that match TRBD2. Germline V lookup: CDR1 LNHNV, CDR2 YYDKDF (reference sequence). The CDR3 length is 19 residues. The trim removed 0 bases at V and 1 base at J, leaving 8 bases unmatched. Here the CDR3 DNA reads TGTGCCACCAGCAGAGATGGGGGACTAGCGCCTCGGAACACCGGGGAGCTGTTTTTT. Translating it yields CATSRDGGLAPRNTGELFF.

This chain uses TRBV6-1 with TRBJ1-6; weak D call: TRBD1 (6 bases). The V gene lost 10 bases and the J gene lost 5 bases, with 15 bases spanning the gap. This CDR3 region has 14 residues. Germline CDR1 MNHNS, CDR2 SASEGT. In DNA, the CDR3 is TGTGCCACCCGGGGGGGCCATAATAATTCACCCCTCCACTTT. Translated, it gives CATRGGHNNSPLHF.

The chain is built from TRBV5-1 and TRBJ2-1; TRBD1 matches 10 bases. The CDR3 sequence is 15 residues long. Germline values: CDR1 SGHRS, CDR2 YFSETQ. V lost 4 bases and J lost 4; bases outside the gene matches: 5. The CDR3 nucleotides are TGCGCCAGCAGCGGCGGACAGGGGGAGTACAATGAGCAGTTCTTC. Encoded protein: CASSGGQGEYNEQFF.

The V and J genes are TRBV7-2 and TRBJ2-3; the D gene is possibly TRBD1 (5 bases). CDR3 size: 12 residues. CDR1 SGHTA and CDR2 FQGNSA come from the germline V gene. Trimming took off 6 bases at V and 4 bases at J, with 8 bases between the two ends. The CDR3 spells CASRKGADTQYF. CDR3 coding DNA: TGTGCCAGCAGAAAAGGGGCAGATACGCAGTATTTT.

The chain employs TRBV7-2 and TRBJ2-3; possible D gene TRBD2, 7 bases. Trimming left V 5 bases short and J 2 bases short, with 17 bases between. CDR1 is SGHTA and CDR2 is FQGNSA in the germline V gene. The CDR3 covers 16 residues. CDR3 amino acids: CASSPQGRGPTDTQYF. The CDR3 DNA is TGTGCCAGCAGCCCCCAAGGGCGGGGGCCCACAGATACGCAGTATTTT.

V and J are TRBV7-2 and TRBJ2-1; 15 bases are shared with TRBD2. Trimming removed 3 bases from V and 10 bases from J; junction bases left unmatched: 7. The CDR3 length is 16 residues. Germline V CDR1 and CDR2: SGHTA, FQGNSA. CDR3 region: CASSFWTSGGAGEQFF. DNA of the CDR3: TGTGCCAGCAGCTTCTGGACTAGCGGGGGGGCGGGGGAGCAGTTCTTC.

The gene calls are TRBV6-5 and TRBJ2-1, with TRBD2 identical over 13 bases. Germline V gene lookup returns CDR1 MNHEY and CDR2 SVGAGI. The junction had 8 bases not matched to a gene; V was cut back by 6 bases and J by 15 bases. The CDR3 length is 13 residues. CDR3 loop: CASRTTSGGAPFF. DNA of the CDR3: TGTGCCAGCAGAACTACTAGCGGGGGGGCGCCGTTCTTC.

The chain links TRBV9 to TRBJ1-1; D is unresolved. Trimming left V 7 bases short and J 3 bases short, with 13 bases between. The length of the CDR3 is 13 residues. Germline lookup yields CDR1 SGDLS and CDR2 YYNGEE. The CDR3 region is CASGPLQDTEAFF. The CDR3 region has the DNA TGTGCCAGCGGCCCCCTTCAGGACACTGAAGCTTTCTTT.

The gene calls are TRBV2 and TRBJ2-7; TRBD1 matches 8 bases. The germline gives CDR1 SNHLY, CDR2 FYNNEI. CDR3 length: 14 amino acids. V shed 1 base and J 3 bases; nucleotides not matched to a gene: 2. As DNA, the CDR3 is TGTGCCAGCAGTGAAGACGGACAGGGCTACGAGCAGTACTTC. Amino acids: CASSEDGQGYEQYF.

In its sample, this clone was seen a few times. The chain couples TRBV28 to TRBJ1-1; D gene ambiguous. CDR3 length: 15 amino acids. CDR1 is MDHEN, CDR2 SYDVKM, per germline. V was clipped by 4 bases and J by 1 base, with 13 bases between them. This CDR3 is CASSSPPAGNTEAFF. CDR3 nucleotides: TGTGCCAGCAGTTCCCCCCCAGCAGGGAACACTGAAGCTTTCTTT.

The chain is built from TRBV15 and TRBJ1-2; D is possibly TRBD1 (5 bases). This CDR3 contains 13 residues. Germline CDR1 and CDR2: LNHNV and YYDKDF (reference sequence). Trimming stripped 0 bases from V and 7 bases from J, with 9 bases between. The CDR3 DNA reads TGTGCCACCAGCAGAGATCACGGGGGTGGCTACACCTTC. It translates to CATSRDHGGGYTF.

The V and J genes are TRBV27 and TRBJ1-5, with 8 positions matching TRBD1. Germline CDR1 reads MNHEY; CDR2 reads SMNVEV (reference sequence). CDR3 length: 14 amino acids. V shed 5 bases and J 7 bases; nucleotides not matched to a gene: 7. The CDR3 loop is CASSPTGAEQPQHF. For the CDR3, the DNA is TGTGCCAGCAGTCCGACAGGGGCGGAACAGCCCCAGCATTTT.

This clone was seen only a few times. The gene calls are TRBV4-1 and TRBJ2-1; D gene unclear. Germline V gene data show CDR1 as MGHRA and CDR2 as YSYEKL. Trimming pared 5 bases from V and 10 bases from J, leaving 15 bases between. This CDR3 contains 13 residues. The CDR3 sequence: CASSEPPYLEQFF. In nucleotides, the CDR3 is TGCGCCAGCAGCGAACCCCCCTATCTGGAGCAGTTCTTC.

This clone was detected only once. This chain joins TRBV5-1 and TRBJ2-1; 11 positions agree with TRBD2. Looked up from germline, CDR1 is SGHRS and CDR2 is YFSETQ. J lost 9 bases, V lost 5 bases, and 16 bases had no gene match. The CDR3 totals 17 residues. This CDR3 is CASSMGSSGGPLIEQFF. Here the CDR3 DNA reads TGCGCCAGCAGTATGGGGTCTAGCGGGGGGCCATTGATTGAGCAGTTCTTC.

The chain has TRBV11-2 and TRBJ1-1; tentative D call: TRBD1 (5 bases). There are 15 residues in the CDR3. V lost 6 bases and J 1 base, leaving 15 bases between the germline ends. The V gene's germline CDR1 is SGHAT and CDR2 FQNNGV. CDR3 residues: CASRPIRGPNTEAFF. CDR3 coding DNA: TGTGCCAGCAGGCCCATTAGGGGCCCGAACACTGAAGCTTTCTTT.

J is TRBJ2-2 and V is TRBV30, with 11 positions matching TRBD2. The CDR3 spans 15 residues. Germline lookup yields CDR1 GTSNPN and CDR2 SVGIG (reference sequence). V gave up 1 base and J gave up 7 bases; unmatched junction bases: 5. CDR3 loop: CAWSAASGGFGELFF. CDR3 bases: TGTGCCTGGAGTGCGGCTAGCGGGGGGTTCGGGGAGCTGTTTTTT.

The rearrangement joins TRBV20-1 to TRBJ1-1; no clear D. V dropped 3 bases and J dropped 4 bases, with 6 bases sitting between them. The CDR3 is made up of 11 amino acids. Germline V lookup: CDR1 DFQATT, CDR2 SNEGSKA (reference sequence). CDR3 region: CSASRGTEAFF. The CDR3 DNA is TGCAGTGCTAGTCGAGGCACTGAAGCTTTCTTT.